The 14 T cell receptor beta chains given below trace back to one sample, sequenced in a study of CD8 T cells in ankylosing spondylitis. Findings of the study overall: A TCR beta motif of several highly homologous variants seemed to mark ankylosing spondylitis blood.

MiXCR, applied by TCRdb to the 5' RACE reads, yields one record per CDR3 protein. The table includes about 90,000 distinct CDR3 sequences, approximately 8.9% detected once. Their specific antigens are unknown. Specimen: blood, either unsorted or a sorted T cell fraction (not recorded which). Every receptor here comes from a male donor with ankylosing spondylitis.

This clonotype has at least ten counts. This chain joins TRBV19 and TRBJ1-1; possible D gene TRBD1, 6 bases. The CDR3 extends over 15 amino acids. The V gene's germline CDR1 is LNHDA and CDR2 SQIVND (reference sequence). V gave up 5 bases and J gave up 3 bases, with 16 bases separating them. The CDR3 region is CASSVYREKDTEAFF. For the CDR3, the DNA is TGTGCCAGTAGTGTTTACAGGGAAAAGGACACTGAAGCTTTCTTT.

The rearrangement uses TRBV29-1 and TRBJ1-2, with D perhaps matching TRBD1 (5 bases). CDR1 is SQVTM, CDR2 ANQGSEA, per germline. V was shortened by 3 bases and J by 4 bases, with 12 bases between the two germline ends. CDR3 length: 13 residues. CDR3 bases: TGCAGCGTTGATCCAGGGCGTGGCTATGGCTACACCTTC. Translation gives CSVDPGRGYGYTF.

This clonotype was seen only once. The chain recombines TRBV5-5 with TRBJ1-1; weak D call: TRBD1 (5 bases). Between the trimmed V and J ends, which lost 0 bases and 2 bases, there was a span of 8 bases. The CDR3 totals 14 residues. Germline-derived CDR1 and CDR2 are SGHKS and YYEKEE (reference sequence). The CDR3 loop is CASSLGQPNTEAFF. The CDR3 DNA is TGTGCCAGCAGCTTGGGACAGCCCAACACTGAAGCTTTCTTT. Complete variable domain (other parts from reference TRBV5-5 and TRBJ1-1): DAGVTQSPTHLIKTRGQQVTLRCSPISGHKSVSWYQQVLGQGPQFIFQYYEKEERGRGNFPDRFSARQFPNYSSELNVNALLLGDSALYLCASSLGQPNTEAFFGQGTRLTVV.

Here the CDR3 reads CASSERIPYEQYV. CDR3 DNA: TGTGCCAGCAGTGAACGGATACCCTACGAGCAGTACGTC. V is TRBV2 and J is TRBJ2-7; D remains unclear. CDR3 length: 13 amino acids. Germline V gene data show CDR1 as SNHLY and CDR2 as FYNNEI. Trimming took off 2 bases at V and 2 bases at J, with 7 bases between the two ends.

This clonotype has ten or more counts. The chain has TRBV24-1 and TRBJ2-1; D gene unclear. The CDR3 is 13 residues long. Germline CDR1 reads KGHDR; CDR2 reads SFDVKD. Trimming stripped 5 bases from V and 6 bases from J, with 10 bases between. Here the CDR3 reads CATSGVLANEQFF. In DNA, the CDR3 is TGTGCCACCAGTGGGGTCCTCGCCAATGAGCAGTTCTTC.

This clonotype has a count of ten or more. J is TRBJ2-3 and V is TRBV7-9, with unresolved D. V gave up 5 bases and J gave up 4 bases, with 7 bases separating them. This CDR3 contains 12 residues. CDR1 SEHNR and CDR2 FQNEAQ come from the germline V gene (reference sequence). The CDR3 region is CASSEVADTQYF. The CDR3 DNA follows: TGTGCCAGCAGCGAAGTTGCAGATACGCAGTATTTT.

In nucleotides, the CDR3 is TGTGCCAGCAGTTACTCTCCCGTGAACACTGAAGCTTTCTTT. Translating gives CASSYSPVNTEAFF. This chain uses TRBV6-5 with TRBJ1-1; D is undetermined. The V and J ends lost 0 bases and 0 bases respectively, with 5 bases between them. The CDR3 loop spans 14 amino acids. Germline V gene sequence: CDR1 MNHEY, CDR2 SVGAGI.

This clonotype was counted only a few times. This chain uses TRBV27 with TRBJ2-3; 12 positions agree with TRBD2. This CDR3 is 16 amino acids long. Looked up from germline, CDR1 is MNHEY and CDR2 is SMNVEV (reference sequence). V shed 6 bases, J shed 5 bases, and the junction held 9 bases outside the gene matches. CDR3 protein: CASSERLAGVLDTQYF. CDR3 sequence (DNA): TGTGCCAGCAGCGAGAGACTAGCGGGAGTATTAGATACGCAGTATTTT.

This clonotype was observed at least ten times. V usage is TRBV3-1 and J usage is TRBJ2-5, with TRBD2 as a possible D gene (5 bases). CDR3 size: 15 residues. The ends were cut back, 0 bases at V and 2 bases at J, with 10 bases in the middle. Per the germline V gene, CDR1 is LGHDT and CDR2 is YNNKEL (reference sequence). The CDR3 region is CASSQEEEHQETQYF. CDR3 nucleotides: TGTGCCAGCAGCCAAGAGGAGGAGCATCAAGAGACCCAGTACTTC.

This clonotype was observed at least ten times. CDR3 DNA: TGTGCCAGCAGCCTATATCGCGGGAGTGTCTCAGATACGCAGTATTTT. It translates to CASSLYRGSVSDTQYF. The chain carries TRBV11-2 and TRBJ2-3, with 7 positions matching TRBD2. The germline gives CDR1 SGHAT, CDR2 FQNNGV. The CDR3 spans 16 residues. Unmatched junction bases numbered 12, after V lost 5 bases and J lost 4 bases.

Many counts were recorded for this clonotype. This rearrangement joins TRBV6-5 to TRBJ2-3, with TRBD2 matching 13 bases. The CDR3 runs 17 residues. The germline V gene encodes CDR1 MNHEY and CDR2 SVGAGI. After removal of 3 bases from V and 2 bases from J, the junction contained 5 bases not matched to a gene. The CDR3 DNA reads TGTGCCAGCAGTTATTTTGGACTAGCGGGAGACACAGATACGCAGTATTTT. Translating it yields CASSYFGLAGDTDTQYF.

This clonotype was counted many times. The CDR3 sequence: CAWREQGGNTIYF. DNA of the CDR3: TGTGCCTGGAGAGAGCAGGGTGGAAACACCATATATTTT. This chain joins TRBV30 and TRBJ1-3; D possibly corresponds to TRBD1 (5 bases). There are 13 residues in the CDR3. Germline V gene data show CDR1 as GTSNPN and CDR2 as SVGIG (reference sequence). V was cut by 3 bases and J by 3 bases, with 9 bases left in between.

This clonotype has ten or more counts. J is TRBJ2-2 and V is TRBV29-1; D might be TRBD1 (5 bases). This CDR3 comprises 13 residues. Germline CDR1 SQVTM, CDR2 ANQGSEA. The germline V and J ends were trimmed by 0 bases and 5 bases, with 7 bases remaining between them. CDR3: CSVEDPGTGELFF. CDR3 nucleotide sequence: TGCAGCGTTGAAGATCCAGGGACCGGGGAGCTGTTTTTT.

This clonotype was picked up a small number of times. V is TRBV5-6 and J is TRBJ1-4; the match to TRBD1 covers 10 bases. Germline V gene sequence: CDR1 SGHDT, CDR2 YYEEEE. The CDR3 is 14 residues long. The ends lost 4 bases at V and 5 bases at J; junction bases unmatched: 2. The CDR3 DNA reads TGTGCCAGCAGCCCGGGACAGGGGAATGAAAAACTGTTTTTT. This translates into CASSPGQGNEKLFF.